The 32 T cell receptor beta chains in this list originate from one sample, sequenced in a study of blood T cell repertoires in COVID-19. Clones were read by immunoSEQ multiplex PCR, and TCRdb kept only the in-frame ones, dropping some. The sample lists around 44,000 clones, roughly four fifths occurring once. Material for sequencing was peripheral blood. These receptors all come from a man in his forties or fifties with active or convalescent COVID-19.

The V gene is TRBV29-1, the J gene TRBJ1-6; D perhaps matches TRBD1 (5 bases). CDR3 length: 15 amino acids. Trimming removed 4 bases at V and 3 bases at J, with 13 bases between. Looked up from germline, CDR1 is SQVTM and CDR2 is ANQGSEA. CDR3: CSVVEGRGYNSPLHF. The CDR3, as DNA: TGCAGCGTTGTGGAGGGAAGGGGCTATAATTCACCCCTCCACTTT.

This chain uses TRBV6-5 with TRBJ1-1, with a possible D match to TRBD1 (6 bases). The germline V gene encodes CDR1 MNHEY and CDR2 SVGAGI. The CDR3 loop spans 14 amino acids. V was trimmed by 10 bases and J by 2 bases, leaving 17 bases between them. CDR3 sequence reads: CATLPQGSNTEAFF. The CDR3 nucleotides are TGTGCCACCCTCCCACAGGGATCTAACACTGAAGCTTTCTTT.

The gene calls are TRBV2 and TRBJ2-7, with a possible D match to TRBD1 (6 bases). Germline CDR1 SNHLY, CDR2 FYNNEI. The CDR3 totals 13 residues. Trimming removed 3 bases from V and 3 bases from J, with 9 bases in between. The CDR3: CASSEQGYYEQYF. CDR3 in DNA: TGTGCCAGCAGTGAGCAGGGGTACTACGAGCAGTACTTC. The full variable domain, completed using reference TRBV2 and TRBJ2-7, is EPEVTQTPSHQVTQMGQEVILRCVPISNHLYFYWYRQILGQKVEFLVSFYNNEISEKSEIFDDQFSVERPDGSNFTLKIRSTKLEDSAMYFCASSEQGYYEQYFGPGTRLTVT.

V usage is TRBV13 and J usage is TRBJ1-1; a weak D match, TRBD1 (5 bases). There are 13 residues in the CDR3. The V gene's germline CDR1 is PRHDT and CDR2 FYEKMQ (reference sequence). V was cut by 7 bases and J by 5 bases, with 14 bases left in between. Written as DNA, the CDR3 is TGTGCCAGCACGATGGCAGGGCGAACTGAAGCTTTCTTT. Protein product: CASTMAGRTEAFF.

Only one count was recorded for this clone. The chain is built from TRBV11-2 and TRBJ1-1; D is possibly TRBD1 (5 bases). CDR3 length: 15 residues. The V end was cut by 4 bases, the J end by 11 bases, with 23 bases between. Per the germline V gene, CDR1 is SGHAT and CDR2 is FQNNGV. CDR3 sequence: CASSSSGPTRKGAFF. The CDR3 coding sequence is TGTGCCAGCAGCTCCTCAGGTCCCACCCGTAAGGGGGCTTTCTTT.

The rearrangement joins TRBV6-6 to TRBJ2-7; tentatively, D is TRBD1 (6 bases). Germline-derived CDR1 and CDR2 are MNHNY and SVGAGI (reference sequence). V was clipped by 6 bases and J by 2 bases, with 17 bases between them. The CDR3 runs to 15 residues. This CDR3 is CASRAGQRQAYEQYF. CDR3 nucleotides: TGTGCCAGCAGGGCCGGACAGCGCCAAGCCTACGAGCAGTACTTC.

The rearrangement links TRBV1 to TRBJ2-2; TRBD2, the D gene given by the table, was not confirmed from the DNA. TRBV1 is a documented pseudogene. CDR3 length: 19 amino acids. The CDR3 DNA reads as TGCACCAGCAGCCAAGATCCCCTTTATAGGAGCGGCGAAACCGGGGAGCTGTTTTTT. As protein: CTSSQDPLYRSGETGELFF.

The chain links TRBV10-3 to TRBJ2-5, with D possibly TRBD1 on 5 matching bases. Germline V gives CDR1 ENHRY, CDR2 SYGVKD. V lost 3 bases and J 5 bases, leaving 13 bases between the germline ends. This CDR3 is 14 amino acids long. The CDR3 reads CAISEAQGQETQYF. The CDR3 DNA sequence: TGTGCCATCAGTGAAGCCCAGGGCCAGGAGACCCAGTACTTC.

This chain connects TRBV11-2 to TRBJ2-5; 12 positions match TRBD2. The V gene's germline CDR1 is SGHAT and CDR2 FQNNGV. This CDR3 comprises 15 residues. The J segment lost 3 bases and the V segment lost 4 bases, leaving 3 bases of the junction unmatched. CDR3 in DNA: TGTGCCAGCAGCTCACTAGCGGGGGGAAAAGAGACCCAGTACTTC. This translates into CASSSLAGGKETQYF.

This clone occurred once. The gene calls are TRBV5-5 and TRBJ1-4; 10 bases agree with TRBD1. In germline, CDR1 is SGHKS, CDR2 YYEKEE (reference sequence). J gave up 6 bases and V 5 bases, and 7 bases lay outside the gene matches. The CDR3 runs 15 residues. The CDR3 DNA sequence: TGTGCCAGCAGTAGACCGGGACAGGGGTATGAAAAACTGTTTTTT. It encodes CASSRPGQGYEKLFF.

This clone was recorded once. The chain carries TRBV6-9 and TRBJ2-7; 7 bases fit TRBD1. Germline V gene sequence: CDR1 MNHGY, CDR2 SVAAGI. The CDR3 consists of 14 residues. V lost 3 bases to trimming and J lost 0 bases; unmatched junction nucleotides: 2. In DNA, the CDR3 is TGTGCCAGCAGTTACGGGACAGACTCCTACGAGCAGTACTTC. It specifies CASSYGTDSYEQYF.

CDR3 bases: TGTGCCAGCAGTCCCGGGACAGAAGCCAAAAACATTCAGTACTTC. It encodes CASSPGTEAKNIQYF. The rearrangement joins TRBV6-5 to TRBJ2-4; 7 nucleotides agree with TRBD1. This CDR3 comprises 15 residues. V dropped 5 bases and J dropped 0; count of bases not matched to a gene: 4. The germline V gene encodes CDR1 MNHEY and CDR2 SVGAGI.

The V and J genes are TRBV4-3 and TRBJ2-2, with TRBD2 identical over 10 bases. Per the germline V gene, CDR1 is LGHNA and CDR2 is YSLEER. V lost 1 base, J lost 3 bases, and 11 bases stayed unmatched. The CDR3 is 19 residues long. Written as DNA, the CDR3 is TGCGCCAGCAGCCAAGCCCCGCCCCCGCTAGCGGGGGACACCGGGGAGCTGTTTTTT. Its translation: CASSQAPPPLAGDTGELFF.

V is TRBV11-2 and J is TRBJ2-1; D uncertain. CDR3 length: 15 amino acids. V was clipped by 3 bases and J by 8 bases, with 17 bases between them. Germline V gene lookup returns CDR1 SGHAT and CDR2 FQNNGV. For the CDR3, the DNA is TGTGCCAGCAGCTTCAACTCCGGGTATTTTGATGAGCAGTTCTTC. It translates to CASSFNSGYFDEQFF.

The chain combines TRBV10-3 with TRBJ2-5, with 7 nucleotides matching TRBD2. Per germline, CDR1 ENHRY and CDR2 SYGVKD. The CDR3 length is 13 residues. V dropped 6 bases and J dropped 5; count of bases not matched to a gene: 6. CDR3 in DNA: TGTGCCATCAGAGGCGGGGGAGCGGAGACCCAGTACTTC. It translates to CAIRGGGAETQYF.

The chain employs TRBV4-1 and TRBJ1-5, with a possible D match to TRBD1 (5 bases). The CDR3 loop spans 14 amino acids. V was clipped by 3 bases and J by 7 bases, with 13 bases between them. CDR1 is MGHRA, CDR2 YSYEKL, per germline. The CDR3 DNA follows: TGCGCCAGCAGCCAGGCCCCAGGGATACAGCCCCAGCATTTT. This translates into CASSQAPGIQPQHF.

The chain carries TRBV19 and TRBJ1-5, with TRBD1 matching 10 bases. Germline CDR1 LNHDA, CDR2 SQIVND (reference sequence). The length of the CDR3 is 16 residues. Unmatched junction bases numbered 10, after V lost 4 bases and J lost 7 bases. The CDR3 DNA follows: TGTGCCAGTAGTACCAGTACCGGGACAGGGGAACAGCCCCAGCATTTT. Its protein product is CASSTSTGTGEQPQHF. The full variable domain, with the rest looked up from reference TRBV19 and TRBJ1-5, is DGGITQSPKYLFRKEGQNVTLSCEQNLNHDAMYWYRQDPGQGLRLIYYSQIVNDFQKGDIAEGYSVSREKKESFPLTVTSAQKNPTAFYLCASSTSTGTGEQPQHFGDGTRLSIL.

The chain recombines TRBV21-1 with TRBJ2-3; the D call in the table, TRBD1, was not verified against the DNA. TRBV21-1 is marked as a pseudogene. The CDR3 has 16 amino acids. The CDR3 DNA reads TGTGCCAGCAGTTCCGGACAGGGAGATTGGAGCGATACGCAGTATTTT. Protein sequence: CASSSGQGDWSDTQYF.

The chain recombines TRBV7-3 with TRBJ1-1, with D unclear. The CDR3 has 14 amino acids. CDR1 SGHTA and CDR2 FQGTGA come from the germline V gene. The V end lost 0 bases, the J end lost 1 base, and 6 bases lay between the germline ends. In nucleotides, the CDR3 is TGTGCCAGCAGCTTAACGGGCCCGAACACTGAAGCTTTCTTT. It is translated as CASSLTGPNTEAFF.

The gene calls are TRBV25-1 and TRBJ1-6, with 8 bases fitting TRBD1. Germline V gene lookup returns CDR1 MGHDK and CDR2 SYGVNS. J lost 2 bases, V lost 6 bases, and 0 bases had no gene match. This CDR3 contains 14 residues. The CDR3 reads CASRQGAYNSPLHF. The CDR3 DNA follows: TGTGCCAGCAGACAGGGGGCCTATAATTCACCCCTCCACTTT.

The chain employs TRBV9 and TRBJ1-2, with a possible D match to TRBD1 (6 bases). The CDR3 runs to 16 residues. Trimming left V 3 bases short and J 1 base short, with 16 bases between. The germline gives CDR1 SGDLS, CDR2 YYNGEE. DNA of the CDR3: TGTGCCAGCAGCGCTAACCGGGACACCCTTAACTATGGCTACACCTTC. Translating it yields CASSANRDTLNYGYTF.

CDR3 bases: TGTGCCAGCAGCCAAAACACGAGAGGCGAGCAGTACTTC. It yields the protein CASSQNTRGEQYF. The chain links TRBV14 to TRBJ2-7; no clear D. Germline lookup yields CDR1 SGHDN and CDR2 FVKESK. Trimming removed 2 bases at V and 6 bases at J, with 11 bases between. The CDR3 loop spans 13 amino acids.

The V and J genes are TRBV5-4 and TRBJ2-7; D not resolved. From germline, CDR1 is SGHNT and CDR2 YYREEE (reference sequence). With 2 bases removed from V and 2 bases from J, the gap between germline ends came to 11 bases. This CDR3 has 14 residues. The CDR3 region is CASSFDGAAYEQYF. The CDR3 nucleotides are TGTGCCAGCAGCTTCGACGGAGCCGCCTACGAGCAGTACTTC.

The CDR3 sequence: CASSRRGAENYGYTF. The CDR3 nucleotides are TGTGCCAGCAGCCGGCGGGGGGCTGAGAACTATGGCTACACCTTC. V gene TRBV9 combines with J gene TRBJ1-2; the D gene is possibly TRBD1 (6 bases). In germline, CDR1 is SGDLS, CDR2 YYNGEE. This CDR3 spans 15 amino acids. V lost 4 bases to trimming and J lost 2 bases, with 15 bases between them.

In regard to this clone: An end of the junction differs from the germline gene, which may be a read error. The V gene is TRBV30, the J gene TRBJ2-1; 11 nucleotides agree with TRBD2. The length of the CDR3 is 13 residues. Germline CDR1 is GTSNPN and CDR2 is SVGIG (reference sequence). Written as DNA, the CDR3 is TGTGCCGGGAGGACCTCGACTAGCGGGGTGGAGTTCTTC. Protein sequence: CAGRTSTSGVEFF.

The chain links TRBV24-1 to TRBJ1-3; 11 positions match TRBD1. V shed 4 bases and J 4 bases; nucleotides not matched to a gene: 5. The CDR3 loop spans 16 amino acids. Germline V CDR1 and CDR2: KGHDR, SFDVKD. The CDR3 DNA follows: TGTGCCACCAGTGACCCCGGACAGGGGGCAGGAAACACCATATATTTT. Residues: CATSDPGQGAGNTIYF.

The chain carries TRBV30 and TRBJ2-7; 9 bases are a match to TRBD2. From germline, CDR1 is GTSNPN and CDR2 SVGIG (reference sequence). CDR3 length equals 14 residues. V trimming: 3 bases; J trimming: 3 bases; junction bases outside the gene matches: 6. The CDR3 region is CAWRPRAGGYEQYF. The CDR3 coding sequence is TGTGCCTGGAGGCCTCGAGCGGGGGGCTACGAGCAGTACTTC.

This chain connects TRBV3-1 (or the pseudogene TRBV3-2) to TRBJ2-1; possible D gene TRBD1, 5 bases. V was clipped by 3 bases and J by 3 bases, with 9 bases between them. The CDR3 contains 14 residues. Germline V gives CDR1 LGHDT, CDR2 YNNKEL (reference sequence). The chain's CDR3 is CASSHRDSYNEQFF. The CDR3 DNA reads as TGTGCCAGCAGCCACCGCGACAGCTACAATGAGCAGTTCTTC.

The rearrangement links TRBV19 to TRBJ2-7, with D tentatively TRBD2 (7 bases). Between the trimmed V and J ends, which lost 3 bases and 2 bases, there was a span of 14 bases. CDR1 is LNHDA, CDR2 SQIVND, per germline (reference sequence). The CDR3 covers 15 residues. CDR3 sequence (DNA): TGTGCCAGTAGTATCATCGGGGGGCTAGCCTACGAGCAGTACTTC. The encoded protein is CASSIIGGLAYEQYF.

This chain joins TRBV12-3 or TRBV12-4 and TRBJ1-1; D may be TRBD1 (5 bases). V lost 5 bases, J lost 5 bases, and 9 bases lay in between. This CDR3 has 12 amino acids. The CDR3 bases are TGTGCCAGCAGTCAGGGACTGACTGAAGCTTTCTTT. Translated: CASSQGLTEAFF.

As regards this clone: The same CDR3 can be traced to other DNA sequences in this sample. This chain uses TRBV5-5 with TRBJ2-7, with TRBD2 matching over 8 bases. The CDR3 loop spans 16 amino acids. V lost 4 bases, J lost 4 bases, and 13 bases stayed unmatched. The V gene's germline CDR1 is SGHKS and CDR2 YYEKEE (reference sequence). The CDR3 region has the DNA TGTGCCAGCAGCCCCCCCTGGGAGCGGGGGCGATACGAGCAGTACTTC. It specifies CASSPPWERGRYEQYF.

This sequence joins TRBV19 and TRBJ2-2; 11 nucleotides align to TRBD2. The CDR3 runs to 17 residues. In germline, CDR1 is LNHDA, CDR2 SQIVND (reference sequence). The ends lost 6 bases at V and 4 bases at J; junction bases unmatched: 10. CDR3: CASRTTTSGAGTGELFF. The CDR3 coding sequence is TGTGCCAGTAGAACCACGACTAGCGGGGCTGGCACCGGGGAGCTGTTTTTT.